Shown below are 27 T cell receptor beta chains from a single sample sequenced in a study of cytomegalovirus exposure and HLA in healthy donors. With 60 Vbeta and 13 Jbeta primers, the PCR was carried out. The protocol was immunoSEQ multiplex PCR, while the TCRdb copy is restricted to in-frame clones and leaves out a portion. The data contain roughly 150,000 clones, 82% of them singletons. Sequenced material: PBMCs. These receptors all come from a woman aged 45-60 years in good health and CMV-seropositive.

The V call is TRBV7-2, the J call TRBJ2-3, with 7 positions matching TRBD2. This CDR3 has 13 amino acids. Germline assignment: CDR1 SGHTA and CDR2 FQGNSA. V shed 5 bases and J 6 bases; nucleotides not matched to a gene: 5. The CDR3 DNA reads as TGTGCCAGCAGCCTGACTAGCCTTGATACGCAGTATTTT. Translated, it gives CASSLTSLDTQYF. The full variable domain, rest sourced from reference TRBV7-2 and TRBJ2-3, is GAGVSQSPSNKVTEKGKDVELRCDPISGHTALYWYRQSLGQGLEFLIYFQGNSAPDKSGLPSDRFSAERTGGSVSTLTIQRTQQEDSAVYLCASSLTSLDTQYFGPGTRLTVL.

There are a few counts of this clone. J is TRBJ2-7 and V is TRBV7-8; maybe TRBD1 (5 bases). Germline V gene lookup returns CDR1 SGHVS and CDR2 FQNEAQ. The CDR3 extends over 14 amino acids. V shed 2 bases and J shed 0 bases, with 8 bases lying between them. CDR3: CASSLFQGSYEQYF. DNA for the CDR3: TGTGCCAGCAGCTTATTTCAGGGCTCCTACGAGCAGTACTTC.

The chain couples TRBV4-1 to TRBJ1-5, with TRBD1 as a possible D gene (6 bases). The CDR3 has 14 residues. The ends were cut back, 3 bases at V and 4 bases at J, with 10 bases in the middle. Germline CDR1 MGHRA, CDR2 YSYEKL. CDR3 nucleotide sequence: TGCGCCAGCAGCCAGACGGACAGTAATCAGCCCCAGCATTTT. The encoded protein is CASSQTDSNQPQHF.

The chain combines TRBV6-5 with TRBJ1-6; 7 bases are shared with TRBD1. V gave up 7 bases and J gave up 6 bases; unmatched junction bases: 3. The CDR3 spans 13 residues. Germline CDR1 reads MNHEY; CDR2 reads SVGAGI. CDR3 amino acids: CASMPGGNSPLHF. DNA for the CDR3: TGTGCCAGCATGCCAGGGGGTAATTCACCCCTCCACTTT.

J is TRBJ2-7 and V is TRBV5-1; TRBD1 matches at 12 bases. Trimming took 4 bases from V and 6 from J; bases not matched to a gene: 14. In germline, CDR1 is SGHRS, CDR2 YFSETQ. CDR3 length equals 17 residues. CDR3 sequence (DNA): TGCGCCAGCAGCCCGGGGCCCTGGAGGGACAGGGGGCTCGAGCAGTACTTC. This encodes CASSPGPWRDRGLEQYF.

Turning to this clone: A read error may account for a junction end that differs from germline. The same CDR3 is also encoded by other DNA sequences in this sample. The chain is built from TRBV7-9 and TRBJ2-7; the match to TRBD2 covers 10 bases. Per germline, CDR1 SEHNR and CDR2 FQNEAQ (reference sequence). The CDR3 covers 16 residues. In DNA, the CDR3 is TGCGCCAGCAGCTTAGGACATCTAGCGGGGGACTACGAGCAGTACTTC. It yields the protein CASSLGHLAGDYEQYF. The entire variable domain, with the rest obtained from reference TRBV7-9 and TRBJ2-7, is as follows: DTGVSQNPRHKITKRGQNVTFRCDPISEHNRLYWYRQTLGQGPEFLTYFQNEAQLEKSRLLSDRFSAERPKGSFSTLEIQRTEQGDSAMYLCASSLGHLAGDYEQYFGPGTRLTVT.

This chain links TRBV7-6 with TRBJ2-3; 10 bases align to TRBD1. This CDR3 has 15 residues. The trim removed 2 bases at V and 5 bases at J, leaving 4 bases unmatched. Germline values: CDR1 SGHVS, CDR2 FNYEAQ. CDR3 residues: CASSLSGQGIDTQYF. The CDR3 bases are TGTGCCAGCAGCTTATCGGGACAGGGGATAGATACGCAGTATTTT.

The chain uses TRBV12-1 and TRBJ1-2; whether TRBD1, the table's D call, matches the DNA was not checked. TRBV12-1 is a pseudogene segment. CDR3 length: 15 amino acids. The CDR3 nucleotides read TGTGCCTGCAGTTCAAGGTGCAGGGCTAACTATGGCTACACCTTC. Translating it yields CACSSRCRANYGYTF.

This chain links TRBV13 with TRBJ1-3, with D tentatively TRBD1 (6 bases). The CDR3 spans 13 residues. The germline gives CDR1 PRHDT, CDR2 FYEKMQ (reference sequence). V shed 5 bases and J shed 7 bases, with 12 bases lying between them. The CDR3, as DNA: TGTGCCAGCAGCCCCGGGACATCTAACACCATATATTTT. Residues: CASSPGTSNTIYF. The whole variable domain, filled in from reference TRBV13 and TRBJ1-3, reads AAGVIQSPRHLIKEKRETATLKCYPIPRHDTVYWYQQGPGQDPQFLISFYEKMQSDKGSIPDRFSAQQFSDYHSELNMSSLELGDSALYFCASSPGTSNTIYFGEGSWLTVV.

The CDR3 DNA sequence: TGTGCCAGCAGCACACGGACAGGGGTGACAGATACGCAGTATTTT. Translating gives CASSTRTGVTDTQYF. J is TRBJ2-3 and V is TRBV7-9; 9 bases map to TRBD1. J gave up 3 bases and V 5 bases, and 6 bases lay outside the gene matches. The CDR3 runs to 15 residues. The germline gives CDR1 SEHNR, CDR2 FQNEAQ (reference sequence).

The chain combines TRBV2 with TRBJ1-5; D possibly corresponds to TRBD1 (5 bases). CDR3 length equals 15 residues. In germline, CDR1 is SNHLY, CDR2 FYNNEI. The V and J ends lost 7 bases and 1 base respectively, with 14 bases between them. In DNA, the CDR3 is TGTGCCAGCAAGATGGAGGGGATGAGCAATCAGCCCCAGCATTTT. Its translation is CASKMEGMSNQPQHF.

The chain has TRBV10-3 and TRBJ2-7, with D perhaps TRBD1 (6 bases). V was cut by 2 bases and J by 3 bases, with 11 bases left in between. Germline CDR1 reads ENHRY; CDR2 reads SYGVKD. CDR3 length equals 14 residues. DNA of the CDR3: TGTGCCATCAGTGAGCCGACAGGCTACTACGAGCAGTACTTC. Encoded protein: CAISEPTGYYEQYF.

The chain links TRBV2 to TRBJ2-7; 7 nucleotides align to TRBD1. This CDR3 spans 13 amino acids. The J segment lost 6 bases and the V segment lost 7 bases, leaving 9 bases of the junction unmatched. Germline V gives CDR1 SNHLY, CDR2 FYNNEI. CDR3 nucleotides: TGTGCCAGCAAGGGGGCTGGATCGGGCGAGCAGTACTTC. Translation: CASKGAGSGEQYF. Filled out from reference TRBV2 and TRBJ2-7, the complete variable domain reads EPEVTQTPSHQVTQMGQEVILRCVPISNHLYFYWYRQILGQKVEFLVSFYNNEISEKSEIFDDQFSVERPDGSNFTLKIRSTKLEDSAMYFCASKGAGSGEQYFGPGTRLTVT.

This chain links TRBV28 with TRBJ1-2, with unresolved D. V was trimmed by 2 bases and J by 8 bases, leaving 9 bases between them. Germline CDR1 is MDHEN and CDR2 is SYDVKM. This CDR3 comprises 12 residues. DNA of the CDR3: TGTGCCAGCAGTTTAAGTCTCGGGGGCTACACCTTC. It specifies CASSLSLGGYTF.

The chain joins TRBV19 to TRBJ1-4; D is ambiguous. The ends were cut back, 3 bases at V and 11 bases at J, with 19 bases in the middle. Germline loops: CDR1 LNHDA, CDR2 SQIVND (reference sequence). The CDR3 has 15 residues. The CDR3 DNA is TGTGCCAGTAGTATTGAATTTGCAGGTGGTGTCAAACTGTTTTTT. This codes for CASSIEFAGGVKLFF.

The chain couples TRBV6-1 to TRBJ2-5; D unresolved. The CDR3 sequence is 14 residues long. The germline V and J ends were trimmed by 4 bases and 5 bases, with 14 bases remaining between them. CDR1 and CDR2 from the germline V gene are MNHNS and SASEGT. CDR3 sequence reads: CASSVPWAAETQYF. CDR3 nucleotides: TGTGCCAGCAGTGTTCCGTGGGCCGCGGAGACCCAGTACTTC.

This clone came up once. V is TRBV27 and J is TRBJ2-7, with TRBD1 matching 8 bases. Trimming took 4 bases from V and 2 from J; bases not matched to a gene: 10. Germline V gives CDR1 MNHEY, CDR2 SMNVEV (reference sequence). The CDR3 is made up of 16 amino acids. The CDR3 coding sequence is TGTGCCAGCAGTTCCGATCAGGGGGCGCGTCCCTACGAGCAGTACTTC. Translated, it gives CASSSDQGARPYEQYF.

The CDR3 region has the DNA TGTGCCTGGAGTTCAGGGACTAGCGGGAAAGATACGCAGTATTTT. Its translation: CAWSSGTSGKDTQYF. This rearrangement joins TRBV30 to TRBJ2-3, with TRBD2 matching 13 bases. The V gene end was trimmed by 2 bases and the J gene end by 5 bases; junction bases not matched to a gene: 4. Germline assignment: CDR1 GTSNPN and CDR2 SVGIG (reference sequence). There are 15 residues in the CDR3.

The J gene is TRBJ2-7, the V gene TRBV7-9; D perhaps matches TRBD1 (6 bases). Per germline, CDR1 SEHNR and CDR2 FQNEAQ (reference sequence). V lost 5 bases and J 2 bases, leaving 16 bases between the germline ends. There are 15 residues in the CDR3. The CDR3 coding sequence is TGTGCCAGCAGCCATACAGGGTTGACCCCCTACGAGCAGTACTTC. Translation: CASSHTGLTPYEQYF.

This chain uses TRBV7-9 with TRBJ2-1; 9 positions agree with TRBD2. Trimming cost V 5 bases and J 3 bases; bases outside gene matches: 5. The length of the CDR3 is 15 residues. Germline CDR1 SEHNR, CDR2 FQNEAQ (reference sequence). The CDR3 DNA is TGTGCCAGCAGCCTGGGACTAGCATACTACAATGAGCAGTTCTTC. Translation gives CASSLGLAYYNEQFF. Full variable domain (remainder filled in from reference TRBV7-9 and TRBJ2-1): DTGVSQNPRHKITKRGQNVTFRCDPISEHNRLYWYRQTLGQGPEFLTYFQNEAQLEKSRLLSDRFSAERPKGSFSTLEIQRTEQGDSAMYLCASSLGLAYYNEQFFGPGTRLTVL.

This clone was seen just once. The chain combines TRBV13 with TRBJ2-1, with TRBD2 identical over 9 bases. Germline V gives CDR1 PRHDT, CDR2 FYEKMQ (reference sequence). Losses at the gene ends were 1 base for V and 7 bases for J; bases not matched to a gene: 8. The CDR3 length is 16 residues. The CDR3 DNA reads TGTGCCAGCAGCTTAGTGACGAGACTAGCGGATAATGAGCAGTTCTTC. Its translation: CASSLVTRLADNEQFF.

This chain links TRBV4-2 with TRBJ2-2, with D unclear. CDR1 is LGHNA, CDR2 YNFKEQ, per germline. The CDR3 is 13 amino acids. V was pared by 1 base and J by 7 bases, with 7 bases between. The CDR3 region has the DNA TGTGCCAGCAGCCAAGGGCATCTCGGGGAGCTGTTTTTT. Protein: CASSQGHLGELFF.

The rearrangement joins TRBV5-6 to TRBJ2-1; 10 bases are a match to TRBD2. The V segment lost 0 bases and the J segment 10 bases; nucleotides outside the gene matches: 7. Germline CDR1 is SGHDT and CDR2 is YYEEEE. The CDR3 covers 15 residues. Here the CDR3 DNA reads TGTGCCAGCAGCTTGGAACTAGCGGGGCCGGGGGAGCAGTTCTTC. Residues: CASSLELAGPGEQFF.

The CDR3 DNA follows: TGTGCCAGCAGCTCGGACAGGGAGTCTTTCTTT. Its translation: CASSSDRESFF. The chain combines TRBV7-2 with TRBJ1-1; 8 positions match TRBD1. V lost 4 bases and J lost 12; bases outside the gene matches: 4. Germline CDR1 is SGHTA and CDR2 is FQGNSA. This CDR3 spans 11 amino acids.

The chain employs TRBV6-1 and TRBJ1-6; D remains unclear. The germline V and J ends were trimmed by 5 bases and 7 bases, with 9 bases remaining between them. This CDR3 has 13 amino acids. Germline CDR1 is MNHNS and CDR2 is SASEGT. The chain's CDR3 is CASSFTRNSPLHF. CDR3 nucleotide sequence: TGTGCCAGCAGTTTTACCAGAAATTCACCCCTCCACTTT.

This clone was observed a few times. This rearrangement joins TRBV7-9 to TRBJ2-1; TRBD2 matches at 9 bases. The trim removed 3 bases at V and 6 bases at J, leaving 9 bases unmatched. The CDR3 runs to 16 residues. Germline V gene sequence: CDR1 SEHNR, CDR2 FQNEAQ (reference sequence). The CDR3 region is CASSFLRGLATNEQFF. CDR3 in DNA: TGTGCCAGCAGCTTTCTGAGGGGACTAGCTACCAATGAGCAGTTCTTC. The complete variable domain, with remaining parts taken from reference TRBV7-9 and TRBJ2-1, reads DTGVSQNPRHKITKRGQNVTFRCDPISEHNRLYWYRQTLGQGPEFLTYFQNEAQLEKSRLLSDRFSAERPKGSFSTLEIQRTEQGDSAMYLCASSFLRGLATNEQFFGPGTRLTVL.

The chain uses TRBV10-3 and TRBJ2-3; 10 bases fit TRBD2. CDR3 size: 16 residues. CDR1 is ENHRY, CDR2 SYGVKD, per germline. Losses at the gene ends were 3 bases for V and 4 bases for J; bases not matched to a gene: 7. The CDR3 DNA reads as TGTGCCATCAGTGACTATAGCGGGGGGAGGGCAGATACGCAGTATTTT. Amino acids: CAISDYSGGRADTQYF.